This T cell receptor (beta chain) was sequenced in a study of T cell responses to AZD1222 COVID-19 vaccine. Notes on the study in general: CD4 TCRs covered the whole spike, strongest at regions 160-218 and 743-854. Rises in breadth and depth of Spike-specific TCRs came after two AZD1222 doses. The repertoires were collected only after the peak T cell response.

Assay used: immunoSEQ multiplex PCR; TCRdb lists only in-frame clones, some missing. The sample holds approximately 150,000 clones, just over 90% seen once. The V gene's germline CDR1 is GTSNPN and CDR2 SVGIG (reference sequence). The germline V and J ends were trimmed by 2 bases and 2 bases, with 7 bases remaining between them. The CDR3 covers 12 residues. The table lists this clone with a count of one. Antigen unknown. The V and J genes are TRBV30 and TRBJ2-7, with no clear D. Sample: peripheral blood, taken on day 0 of MenACWY control vaccination. The source of this sequence is an adult in good health. This chain's CDR3 is CAWSPPAYEQYF. The CDR3 DNA follows: TGTGCCTGGAGTCCCCCTGCCTACGAGCAGTACTTC.